A selection of T cell receptor beta chains follows, all from one sample in a study of blood T cells in healthy people across ages. In TCRdb, the 5' RACE reads were re-called with MiXCR into one record per CDR3 protein. Among fewer than 800,000 distinct CDR3 sequences listed, roughly 25% were seen once. This sample also belongs to another study, concerning T cells of mothers and their children.

Sequenced sample: blood. These receptors came from a boy between 10 and 17 years old in good health. Each CDR3 is given with its conserved first and last residue. The order of the fields is J gene, clone size, V gene, D gene, CDR3 protein, CDR3 DNA. A D gene is named only where the DNA matches it firmly. Rows give clone size only sometimes, using once, few, many, or a class for an expanded clone.

TRBJ2-7 | . | TRBV7-8 | TRBD1 | CASSLGQGAWEQYF | TGTGCCAGCAGCTTGGGACAGGGGGCCTGGGAGCAGTACTTC
TRBJ1-1 | . | TRBV28 | TRBD1 | CASLRGVMNTEAFF | TGTGCCAGTCTCAGGGGGGTCATGAACACTGAAGCTTTCTTT
TRBJ1-6 | few | TRBV5-1 | TRBD1 | CASSAGRDRDSPLHF | TGCGCCAGCAGCGCCGGGCGGGACAGGGATTCACCCCTCCACTTT
TRBJ2-7 | few | TRBV7-9 | . | CASSLDLQGPAYEQYF | TGTGCCAGCAGCTTAGACCTACAGGGACCAGCCTACGAGCAGTACTTC
TRBJ2-7 | . | TRBV7-9 | TRBD2 | CASSLGLYYEQYF | TGTGCCAGCAGCTTGGGACTATACTACGAGCAGTACTTC
TRBJ1-4 | few | TRBV27 | TRBD1 | CASSWDRGMGKLFF | TGTGCCAGCAGCTGGGACAGGGGAATGGGAAAACTGTTTTTT
TRBJ1-1 | few | TRBV12-3/TRBV12-4 | . | CASTRDYTEAFF | TGTGCCAGCACCAGGGATTATACTGAAGCTTTTTTT
TRBJ2-2 | . | TRBV29-1 | TRBD2 | CSVKLAGTTGELFF | TGCAGCGTTAAACTAGCGGGAACCACCGGGGAGCTGTTTTTT
TRBJ2-5 | . | TRBV25-1 | TRBD2 | CASSASGLAGLETQYF | TGTGCCAGCAGTGCTTCGGGTCTAGCGGGATTGGAGACCCAGTACTTC
TRBJ2-6 | few | TRBV15 | . | CATRNGGSGANVLTF | TGTGCCACCAGAAACGGGGGCTCTGGGGCCAACGTCCTGACTTTC
TRBJ1-5 | many | TRBV7-2 | TRBD1 | CASSTGQGRNQPQHF | TGTGCCAGCAGCACTGGACAGGGGAGGAATCAGCCCCAGCATTTT
TRBJ2-4 | . | TRBV15 | TRBD1 | CATSRDGQVNIQYF | TGTGCCACCAGCAGGGATGGACAGGTCAACATTCAGTACTTC
TRBJ2-7 | few | TRBV5-1 | . | CASSGPEAANSYEQYF | TGCGCCAGCAGCGGGCCGGAGGCAGCCAACTCCTACGAGCAGTACTTC
TRBJ2-2 | few | TRBV12-3/TRBV12-4 | TRBD1 | CASSPGTGSTGELFF | TGTGCCAGCAGCCCCGGGACAGGGAGTACCGGGGAGCTGTTTTTT
TRBJ1-2 | few | TRBV10-3 | . | CAISGNLGDSETYGYTF | TGTGCCATCAGCGGTAATCTTGGGGACTCCGAGACCTATGGCTACACCTTC
TRBJ2-5 | . | TRBV29-1 | . | CSARTFQETQYF | TGCAGCGCCCGTACCTTTCAAGAGACCCAGTACTTC
TRBJ2-3 | . | TRBV6-5 | TRBD1 | CASSYSWTGSTDTQYF | TGTGCCAGCAGTTACTCCTGGACAGGGAGCACAGATACGCAGTATTTT
TRBJ1-5 | . | TRBV5-1 | . | CASSLEAGDQPQHF | TGCGCCAGCAGCTTAGAGGCAGGGGATCAGCCCCAGCATTTT
TRBJ2-5 | . | TRBV28 | . | CASSQEGGGQETQYF | TGTGCCAGCAGTCAAGAGGGAGGGGGGCAAGAGACCCAGTACTTC
TRBJ2-1 | . | TRBV4-1 | . | CASSQDYRASGEQFF | TGCGCCAGCAGCCAAGATTATAGAGCTTCAGGTGAGCAGTTCTTC
TRBJ2-7 | few | TRBV24-1 | TRBD1 | CATSDQNRGLGQYF | TGTGCCACCAGTGATCAAAACAGGGGGTTGGGGCAGTACTTC
TRBJ2-5 | . | TRBV7-8 | TRBD2 | CASSISPGLAGEETQYF | TGTGCCAGCAGCATAAGCCCGGGACTAGCGGGGGAAGAGACCCAGTACTTC
TRBJ2-5 | . | TRBV20-1 | TRBD2 | CSARVIAGRYQETQYF | TGCAGTGCTAGAGTAATAGCGGGACGGTACCAAGAGACCCAGTACTTC
TRBJ2-4 | . | TRBV29-1 | TRBD2 | CSGGGGLAGENIQYF | TGCAGCGGGGGTGGCGGACTAGCGGGGGAAAACATTCAGTACTTC
TRBJ1-2 | . | TRBV12-3/TRBV12-4 | . | CASSVNMDQYGYTF | TGTGCCAGCAGTGTGAACATGGACCAATATGGCTACACCTTC
TRBJ2-1 | . | TRBV5-1 | TRBD2 | CASKGLAGVEQFF | TGCGCCAGCAAGGGACTAGCGGGAGTTGAGCAGTTCTTC
TRBJ1-2 | few | TRBV2 | . | CASSAGTPNYGYTF | TGTGCCAGCAGTGCCGGCACCCCTAACTATGGCTACACCTTC
TRBJ2-7 | . | TRBV6-1 | . | CASSELGSYEQYF | TGTGCCAGCAGTGAGTTGGGGTCGTACGAGCAGTACTTC
TRBJ2-7 | few | TRBV2 | TRBD2 | CTSKGSGTPHEQYF | TGTACCAGCAAAGGCAGCGGGACCCCTCACGAGCAGTACTTC
TRBJ1-6 | . | TRBV15 | . | CATSMTSSYNSPLHF | TGTGCCACCAGCATGACGAGCTCCTATAATTCACCCCTCCACTTT
TRBJ2-7 | . | TRBV29-1 | TRBD1 | CSVGQGVHEQYF | TGCAGCGTTGGACAGGGCGTACACGAGCAGTACTTC
TRBJ2-4 | few | TRBV28 | . | CASSLGGGGRDIQYF | TGTGCCAGCAGTTTAGGCGGGGGCGGTAGGGACATTCAGTACTTC
TRBJ2-7 | few | TRBV12-3/TRBV12-4 | . | CASTPGGIEEQYF | TGTGCCAGCACTCCCGGGGGCATCGAGGAGCAGTACTTC
TRBJ1-2 | few | TRBV29-1 | TRBD1 | CSVEGQGYYGYTF | TGCAGCGTTGAGGGACAGGGGTACTATGGCTACACCTTC
TRBJ2-5 | . | TRBV7-2 | . | CASSLRAGTVQTQYF | TGTGCCAGCAGCTTACGAGCGGGTACGGTACAGACCCAGTACTTC
TRBJ2-7 | few | TRBV7-9 | . | CASSSGLGAYEQYF | TGTGCCAGCAGCTCCGGGTTAGGGGCCTACGAGCAGTACTTC